This T cell receptor beta chain was found in a study of cytomegalovirus exposure and HLA in healthy donors. Findings and caveats of the study: Cytomegalovirus status, reportedly, was diagnosed with high specificity and sensitivity by the classifier. Some public TCRs appeared in many individuals, while most sequences were rare.

Germline V lookup: CDR1 SGHRS, CDR2 YFSETQ. The CDR3 runs to 15 residues. V trimming: 0 bases; J trimming: 3 bases; junction bases outside the gene matches: 2. On this clone: What it binds is not known. Other DNA sequences in this sample translate to the same CDR3.

Clones were sequenced by immunoSEQ multiplex PCR, and TCRdb holds only the in-frame ones, with some missing. The sample holds 150,000 or so clones, roughly 87% seen once. The chain combines TRBV5-1 with TRBJ1-1; 10 bases are shared with TRBD1. The sequence came from a woman aged 18 to 35 in good health and CMV-seronegative. Sequenced: PBMCs. In DNA form, the CDR3 reads TGCGCCAGCAGCTTGGTGGGGACAGGGGACACTGAAGCTTTCTTT. This translates into CASSLVGTGDTEAFF.